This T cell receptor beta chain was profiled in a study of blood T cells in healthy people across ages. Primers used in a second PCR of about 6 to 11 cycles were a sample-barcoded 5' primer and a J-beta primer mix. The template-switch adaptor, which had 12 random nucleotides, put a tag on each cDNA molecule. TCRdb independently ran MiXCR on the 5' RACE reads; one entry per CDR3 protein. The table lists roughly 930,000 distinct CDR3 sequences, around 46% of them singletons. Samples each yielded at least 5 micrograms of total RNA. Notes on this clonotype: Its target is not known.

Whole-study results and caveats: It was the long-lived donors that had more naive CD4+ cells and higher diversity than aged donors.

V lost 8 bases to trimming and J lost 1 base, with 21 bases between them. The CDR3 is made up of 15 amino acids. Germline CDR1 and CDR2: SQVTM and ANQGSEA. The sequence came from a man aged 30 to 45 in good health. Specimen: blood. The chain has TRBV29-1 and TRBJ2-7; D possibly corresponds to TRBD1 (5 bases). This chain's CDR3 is CSTLGQGGQSYEQYF. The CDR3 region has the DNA TGCAGCACCCTCGGGCAGGGCGGCCAATCCTACGAGCAGTACTTC.